This TCR beta chain was captured by sequencing in a study of T cell clonality in common variable immunodeficiency. Regarding this clone: The read halts 3 residues ahead of the CDR3 end, with the missing end drawn from the germline J gene.

Sequenced by immunoSEQ multiplex PCR; TCRdb stores in-frame clones only, minus some. Found here are 40,000 to 45,000 clones, no singletons; the ten largest cover about 9.4%. CDR1 is SGHDT and CDR2 is YYEEEE in the germline V gene. This CDR3 spans 14 amino acids. V was clipped by 4 bases and J by 6 bases, with 17 bases between them. Sequences were obtained from peripheral blood mononuclear cells. The V call is TRBV5-6, the J call TRBJ2-7; possible D gene TRBD2, 6 bases. This sequence was found in a person aged 18 to 75 in good health. The sequenced CDR3 bases are TGTGCCAGCAGCAGGGGACTTCTTTTCTTCGAG. This encodes CASSRGLLFFE. The whole CDR3 reads CASSRGLLFFEQYF.